These T cell receptor beta chains were read from a single sample in a study of blood T cell repertoires in COVID-19. Here immunoSEQ multiplex PCR was the method, and the copy in TCRdb shows in-frame clones only, minus some. This sample yields about 200,000 clones, of which about 90% are seen a single time; around 0.63% belongs to the top ten. Material for sequencing was peripheral blood. The receptors derive from a man between 45 and 60 years old with acute or convalescent COVID-19. Each CDR3 is given with its conserved first and last residue.

CDR3	V	J
CAISEGGLGMNSPLHF	TRBV10-3	TRBJ1-6
CASSLGRGNQPQHF	TRBV11-2	TRBJ1-5
CASSQDPVRGGVVRYGYTF	TRBV4-3	TRBJ1-2
CASSLRDRVVAGEKLFF	TRBV7-2	TRBJ1-4
CASSSWGTYYEQYF	TRBV6-6	TRBJ2-7
CASSLGVGRIPGGGYTF	TRBV5-4	TRBJ1-2
CASSYSYSYNEQFF	TRBV6-5	TRBJ2-1
CASRYRGRTDTQYF	TRBV6-2/TRBV6-3	TRBJ2-3
CASSIGNTPGTEAFF	TRBV19	TRBJ1-1
CSEKGQLKMNTEAFF	TRBV29-1	TRBJ1-1
CASSLVKGTFGNTIYF	TRBV7-2	TRBJ1-3
CASSFGTGGGQPQHF	TRBV6-5	TRBJ1-5
CASSVESSGRGGGELFF	TRBV9	TRBJ2-2
CASSSTDRDDEQYF	TRBV19	TRBJ2-7
CASSPTAGLSGNTIYF	TRBV18	TRBJ1-3
CASSVRQGGMNTEAFF	TRBV11-1	TRBJ1-1
CASSDINTEAFF	TRBV7-9	TRBJ1-1
CASRLNSDLRQPQHF	TRBV27	TRBJ1-5
CASSLERRIYGYTF	TRBV28	TRBJ1-2
CASSYRANYEQYF	TRBV28	TRBJ2-7
CASSMGGSEQFF	TRBV19	TRBJ2-1
CASSLPSSSTDTQYF	TRBV7-8	TRBJ2-3
CASSVEGGRESRQQYF	TRBV9	TRBJ2-7
CASNRAGGELFF	TRBV19	TRBJ2-2
CASLEGTEAFF	TRBV12-3/TRBV12-4	TRBJ1-1
CASSPTAGPSGNTIYF	TRBV18	TRBJ1-3
CASSPGAGTEAFF	TRBV18	TRBJ1-1
CASSVGLGGANTEAFF	TRBV9	TRBJ1-1
CASSYKGTSGILTEGAKNIQYF	TRBV2	TRBJ2-4
CASSPPLGRGRQPQHF	TRBV18	TRBJ1-5
CASSYQRGNTDTQYF	TRBV5-8	TRBJ2-3
CSVDWGRTDNEQFF	TRBV29-1	TRBJ2-1
CASRGLTSSWNSPLHF	TRBV19	TRBJ1-6
CAWSAGGGQPQHF	TRBV30	TRBJ1-5
CASSPTGHNQPQHF	TRBV5-1	TRBJ1-5
CASSLQAGLDTQYF	TRBV7-9	TRBJ2-3
CASSLIREGYTF	TRBV7-8	TRBJ1-2
CASSFGRDTDTQYF	TRBV6-2/TRBV6-3	TRBJ2-3
CSVDRREETQYF	TRBV29-1	TRBJ2-5
CASSYRGGTDTQYF	TRBV6-5	TRBJ2-3
CASSTASNQPQHF	TRBV12-3/TRBV12-4	TRBJ1-5
CASSFMNTEAFF	TRBV6-2/TRBV6-3	TRBJ1-1
CASRQTGGQGYTF	TRBV14	TRBJ1-2
CASSLVYSGDRGGSYNEQFF	TRBV5-4	TRBJ2-1
CASSSISTDTQYF	TRBV7-9	TRBJ2-3
CASSLMDSSTSPLHF	TRBV27	TRBJ1-6
CASRGQGNTGELFF	TRBV7-2	TRBJ2-2
CASSYRGPYEQYF	TRBV13	TRBJ2-7
CASSLGTSERDEQFF	TRBV7-3	TRBJ2-1
CSASSGTFQETQYF	TRBV20-1	TRBJ2-5
CASSLDEGSPLHF	TRBV5-1	TRBJ1-6
CASSQDWNTEAFF	TRBV3-1/TRBV3-2	TRBJ1-1
CATSDPQGLAGIWGSTGELFF	TRBV24-1	TRBJ2-2